The clone carrying this T cell receptor beta chain has just a few counts. The antigen remains unidentified. This record comes from a study of vaccination and CD4 T cells after COVID-19. Study-wide background: SARS-CoV-2 had been detected by nasal swab PCR in convalescent patients; several were mild, one severe. Control cultures, each given a CEFX pool, an HIV-1 Nef pool, or no peptide, were included. Whole-study results and caveats: Investigators enrolled relatively few convalescent patients and included no early post-infection timepoints. Reactive clone data from convalescent patients indicated a median of approximately 90% appearing only post-vaccination.

Cultured CD4+ T-cell DNA underwent Oncomine TCR Beta short-read sequencing. TCRdb recomputed calls from the PCR reads with MiXCR, one row per CDR3 protein. The sample has roughly 14,000 distinct CDR3 sequences, around half seen once. J gave up 0 bases and V 1 base, and 5 bases lay outside the gene matches. This CDR3 has 18 amino acids. Germline V lookup: CDR1 MDHEN, CDR2 SYDVKM. Treatment here: roughly 10-day PBMC culture with coronavirus spike peptide pools or control peptides (ViraFEST assay). This receptor was identified in a human donor who had recovered from COVID-19. This specimen was CD4+ T cells from blood, cultured in vitro, taken before SARS-CoV-2 vaccination. J is TRBJ2-6 and V is TRBV28, with TRBD1 matching 8 bases. This CDR3 reads CASSLFRGLISGANVLTF. CDR3 bases: TGTGCCAGCAGTTTATTCAGGGGGCTAATCTCTGGGGCCAACGTCCTGACTTTC.